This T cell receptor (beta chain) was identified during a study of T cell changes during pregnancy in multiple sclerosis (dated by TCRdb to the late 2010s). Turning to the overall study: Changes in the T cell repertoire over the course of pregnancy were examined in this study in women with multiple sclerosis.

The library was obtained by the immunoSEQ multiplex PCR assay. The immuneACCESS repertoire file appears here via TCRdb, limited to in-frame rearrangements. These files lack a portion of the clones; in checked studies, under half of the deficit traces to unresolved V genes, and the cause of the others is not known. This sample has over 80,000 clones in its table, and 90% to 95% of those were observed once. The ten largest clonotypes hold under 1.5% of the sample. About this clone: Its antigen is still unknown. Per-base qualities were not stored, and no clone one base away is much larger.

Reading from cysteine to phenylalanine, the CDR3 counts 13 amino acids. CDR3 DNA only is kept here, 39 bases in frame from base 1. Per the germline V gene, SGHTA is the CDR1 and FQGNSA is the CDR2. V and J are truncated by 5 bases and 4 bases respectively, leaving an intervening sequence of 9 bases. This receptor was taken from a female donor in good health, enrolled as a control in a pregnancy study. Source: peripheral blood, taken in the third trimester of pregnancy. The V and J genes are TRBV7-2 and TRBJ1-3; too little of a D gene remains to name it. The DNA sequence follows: TGTGCCAGCAGCCACTCCAGGGGAAACACCATATATTTT. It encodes CASSHSRGNTIYF.